Reported below is one TCR beta chain. The sample is drawn from a study of sequential checkpoint blockade in melanoma. Looking at the study overall: After both sequences, patients received maintenance nivolumab.

The data were produced by immunoSEQ multiplex PCR, yet TCRdb's version contains in-frame clones alone and is incomplete. The repertoire holds roughly 20,000 clones, with roughly two thirds as singletons. Trimming stripped 3 bases from V and 1 base from J, with 11 bases between. The CDR3 contains 15 residues. Germline CDR1 and CDR2: MGHRA and YSYEKL. Sample treatment: randomized to nivolumab then ipilimumab (arm A) or the reverse (arm B). The rearrangement links TRBV4-1 to TRBJ2-3, with TRBD1 as a possible D gene (5 bases). The sequence derives from a human donor with melanoma. The input for sequencing was CD8+ T cells sorted from blood (inferred from file names), taken from a patient given nivolumab and ipilimumab in sequence. The CDR3 region is CASSQGSTGTDTQYF. The CDR3 nucleotides are TGCGCCAGCAGCCAGGGTTCGACAGGCACAGATACGCAGTATTTT.